This entry features one T cell receptor (beta chain) sequence. The CDR3 is 13 residues long. Trimming cost V 5 bases and J 1 base, with 7 bases left between them. Measured with immunoSEQ multiplex PCR; TCRdb has only the in-frame clones, and not every one. The sample lists 190,000 or so clones, around 80% occurring once. The data are from a study of blood T cell repertoires in COVID-19. Sequencing input: peripheral blood. This clonotype was obtained from a woman of 80 years or more with COVID-19, enrolled during active disease. The chain has TRBV12-3 or TRBV12-4 and TRBJ2-3; no definite D call. CDR3 DNA sequence: TGTGCCAGCAGTCTAAGTGGCACAGATACGCAGTATTTT. This encodes CASSLSGTDTQYF.